These 10 T cell receptor beta chains were sequenced from one sample in a study of blood T cells in healthy people across ages. The use of a sample-barcoded 5' primer and a J-beta primer mix characterized a second PCR of 7 to 11 cycles. One entry per CDR3 protein results from TCRdb running MiXCR on the 5' RACE reads. The sample has some 920,000 distinct CDR3 sequences; just over 50% are singletons. Sequences were obtained from blood. These receptors originate from a woman aged 55-70 years in good health.

V usage is TRBV13 and J usage is TRBJ2-3; D unclear. In germline, CDR1 is PRHDT, CDR2 FYEKMQ (reference sequence). The V gene lost 0 bases and the J gene lost 0 bases, with 7 bases spanning the gap. CDR3 length equals 15 residues. The CDR3 spells CASSLGRKSTDTQYF. The DNA of the CDR3 is TGTGCCAGCAGCTTAGGCCGGAAAAGCACAGATACGCAGTATTTT.

The chain employs TRBV27 and TRBJ2-5, with 8 nucleotides matching TRBD1. Per the germline V gene, CDR1 is MNHEY and CDR2 is SMNVEV (reference sequence). V lost 5 bases, J lost 5 bases, and 10 bases stayed unmatched. The CDR3 is made up of 15 amino acids. This chain's CDR3 is CASSPGQGRLETQYF. CDR3 sequence (DNA): TGTGCCAGCAGTCCAGGACAGGGAAGGTTGGAGACCCAGTACTTC.

There are a few counts of this clonotype. The chain combines TRBV12-3 or TRBV12-4 with TRBJ1-2; the D is unclear. V shed 6 bases and J shed 5 bases, with 10 bases lying between them. This CDR3 comprises 12 residues. The CDR3 region is CASSITEYGYTF. The DNA of the CDR3 is TGTGCCAGCAGCATCACGGAATATGGCTACACCTTC.

This clonotype is a singleton in its sample. The chain links TRBV20-1 to TRBJ1-1; D is undetermined. Germline V lookup: CDR1 DFQATT, CDR2 SNEGSKA (reference sequence). V lost 3 bases and J lost 2, with 13 bases in between. The CDR3 totals 14 residues. The CDR3 coding sequence is TGCAGTGCTAGCATCGGCGCAGGTAACACTGAAGCTTTCTTT. Translating gives CSASIGAGNTEAFF.

The chain has TRBV7-9 and TRBJ1-1; D remains ambiguous. Germline assignment: CDR1 SEHNR and CDR2 FQNEAQ (reference sequence). V was clipped by 5 bases and J by 0 bases, with 10 bases between them. There are 14 residues in the CDR3. CDR3 sequence: CASSDATMNTEAFF. The CDR3 nucleotides are TGTGCCAGCAGCGATGCGACCATGAACACTGAAGCTTTCTTT.

The chain links TRBV3-1 to TRBJ1-2; D gene unclear. The CDR3 totals 15 residues. Germline V gene sequence: CDR1 LGHDT, CDR2 YNNKEL (reference sequence). V shed 4 bases and J shed 1 base, with 13 bases lying between them. The CDR3 DNA sequence: TGTGCCAGCAGCCCCCGGACGGCTTTTAACTATGGCTACACCTTC. It codes for CASSPRTAFNYGYTF.

The chain links TRBV10-3 to TRBJ2-7; D is perhaps TRBD1 (5 bases). The germline V gene has CDR1 ENHRY and CDR2 SYGVKD. Trimming left V 2 bases short and J 5 bases short, with 13 bases between. The CDR3 is 14 amino acids. CDR3 sequence: CAISENGQGDEQYF. The CDR3 nucleotides are TGTGCCATCAGTGAGAACGGCCAGGGTGACGAGCAGTACTTC.

As to this clonotype: A clone one base away is much larger, so this may be a read error. The chain carries TRBV7-2 and TRBJ1-1, with D tentatively TRBD1 (6 bases). Germline CDR1 SGHTA, CDR2 FQGNSA. The CDR3 extends over 14 amino acids. CDR3: CASGLKRTDGEAFF. The DNA for the CDR3 is TGTGCCAGCGGCTTAAAAAGGACAGATGGGGAAGCTTTCTTT.

The chain carries TRBV4-1 and TRBJ2-1; no definite D call. CDR3 length equals 12 residues. Germline CDR1 is MGHRA and CDR2 is YSYEKL. Deletions cut 5 bases from V and 7 bases from J, with 9 bases between. The CDR3 DNA follows: TGCGCCAGCAGCGACATGTCAAATGAGCAGTTCTTC. It encodes CASSDMSNEQFF.

The chain recombines TRBV29-1 with TRBJ2-7; the D is unclear. Germline V gene lookup returns CDR1 SQVTM and CDR2 ANQGSEA. V was pared by 2 bases and J by 2 bases, with 7 bases between. This CDR3 has 12 amino acids. CDR3 coding DNA: TGCAGCGTTGAATTAGCAGCCTACGAGCAGTACTTC. Its translation: CSVELAAYEQYF.